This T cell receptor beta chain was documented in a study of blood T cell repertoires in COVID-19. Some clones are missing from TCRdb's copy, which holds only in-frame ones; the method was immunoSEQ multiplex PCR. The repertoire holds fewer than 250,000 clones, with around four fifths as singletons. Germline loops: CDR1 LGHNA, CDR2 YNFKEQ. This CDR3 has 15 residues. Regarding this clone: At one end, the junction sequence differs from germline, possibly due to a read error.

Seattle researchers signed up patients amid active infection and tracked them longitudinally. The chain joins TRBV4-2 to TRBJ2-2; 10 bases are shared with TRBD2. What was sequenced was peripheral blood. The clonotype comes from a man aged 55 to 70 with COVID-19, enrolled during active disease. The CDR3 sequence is CASSGGLANAGELFF. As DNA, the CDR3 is TGTGCCAGCAGCGGGGGACTAGCGAACGCCGGGGAGCTGTTTTTT.